Listed below are T cell receptor beta chains from one sample, sequenced in a study of CD8 T cells in ankylosing spondylitis. A single record per CDR3 protein comes from TCRdb applying MiXCR to the 5' RACE reads. Of hundreds of thousands of distinct CDR3 sequences detected, 7% to 10% appear once; the ten largest clones hold around 5.1%. The sample was blood, either unsorted or a sorted T cell fraction (not recorded which). These receptors were taken from a female donor with ankylosing spondylitis or in good health (not recorded which). CDR3s include the opening cysteine and the closing phenylalanine or tryptophan. D genes are given only for firm matches. A row's size may be missing; if present it is once, few, many or a size class.

J | size | D | V | CDR3 | DNA
TRBJ2-3 | many | NA | TRBV4-3 | CASSQARGLGDTQYF | TGCGCCAGCAGCCAAGCCCGGGGGTTAGGGGATACGCAGTATTTT
TRBJ2-3 | many | TRBD2 | TRBV20-1 | CSATDAGLAGDGGTQYF | TGCAGTGCAACAGACGCGGGACTAGCGGGAGACGGGGGTACGCAGTATTTT
TRBJ1-1 | many | NA | TRBV20-1 | CSASFDGGTEAFF | TGCAGTGCTAGTTTCGACGGAGGGACTGAAGCTTTCTTT
TRBJ1-6 | NA | NA | TRBV11-2 | CASSSVRQSLYYNSPLHF | TGTGCCAGCAGCTCAGTACGCCAGTCCTTATACTATAATTCACCCCTCCACTTT
TRBJ1-4 | many | TRBD1 | TRBV12-3/TRBV12-4 | CASSRPGTGGEKLFF | TGTGCCAGCAGTCGACCCGGGACAGGGGGCGAAAAACTGTTTTTT
TRBJ2-7 | many | TRBD1 | TRBV15 | CATSRVQGAHPEQYF | TGTGCCACCAGCAGAGTCCAGGGGGCGCATCCCGAGCAGTACTTC
TRBJ2-1 | many | TRBD2 | TRBV5-5 | CASSFQGTSGNNEQFF | TGTGCCAGCAGCTTCCAGGGAACTAGCGGGAATAATGAGCAGTTCTTC
TRBJ2-2 | NA | TRBD2 | TRBV11-1 | CASSPGGLAGGFKNTGELFF | TGTGCCAGCAGCCCCGGGGGTCTAGCGGGAGGATTTAAGAACACCGGGGAGCTGTTTTTT
TRBJ2-2 | many | NA | TRBV9 | CASSVAANTGELFF | TGTGCCAGCAGCGTAGCCGCGAACACCGGGGAGCTGTTTTTT
TRBJ2-7 | many | NA | TRBV29-1 | CSGSVEYEQYF | TGCAGCGGTTCGGTAGAGTACGAGCAGTACTTC
TRBJ1-2 | many | NA | TRBV6-2/TRBV6-3 | CASTPDGTLNYGYTF | TGTGCCAGCACCCCCGACGGGACGTTAAACTATGGCTACACCTTC
TRBJ2-2 | NA | NA | TRBV7-2 | CASSLFQGSPTGELFF | TGTGCCAGCAGCTTATTCCAGGGATCCCCCACCGGGGAGCTGTTTTTT
TRBJ1-1 | many | NA | TRBV20-1 | CSAARGTEAFF | TGCAGTGCTGCCCGGGGAACTGAAGCTTTCTTT
TRBJ2-2 | many | NA | TRBV11-3 | CASSYRVTGELFF | TGTGCCAGCAGCTACAGGGTCACCGGGGAGCTGTTTTTT
TRBJ2-2 | many | NA | TRBV7-8 | CASSLALGHTGELFF | TGTGCCAGCAGCTTAGCGCTGGGTCACACCGGGGAGCTGTTTTTT
TRBJ2-3 | once | TRBD1 | TRBV2 | CANSVKPGQNPSTDTQYF | TGTGCCAACAGTGTGAAGCCGGGACAGAATCCTAGCACAGATACGCAGTATTTT
TRBJ2-2 | many | NA | TRBV11-2 | CASSPGGVRDSTGELFF | TGTGCCAGCAGCCCCGGGGGGGTACGGGACAGCACCGGGGAGCTGTTTTTT
TRBJ1-2 | many | NA | TRBV6-5 | CASSSFTGYYGYTF | TGTGCCAGCAGTTCCTTCACAGGGTACTATGGCTACACCTTC
TRBJ1-2 | NA | NA | TRBV28 | CASTLSVGNYGYTF | TGTGCCAGCACCCTGTCGGTGGGGAACTATGGCTACACCTTC
TRBJ2-3 | many | NA | TRBV7-9 | CASSLGRRVTDTQYF | TGTGCCAGCAGCTTAGGTCGCAGGGTCACAGATACGCAGTATTTT
TRBJ2-3 | many | NA | TRBV18 | CASSPRPLDTQYF | TGTGCCAGCTCACCGAGACCGCTAGATACGCAGTATTTT
TRBJ1-1 | NA | NA | TRBV7-9 | CASSRLQGPNTEAFF | TGTGCCAGCAGCCGCCTACAGGGCCCGAACACTGAAGCTTTCTTT